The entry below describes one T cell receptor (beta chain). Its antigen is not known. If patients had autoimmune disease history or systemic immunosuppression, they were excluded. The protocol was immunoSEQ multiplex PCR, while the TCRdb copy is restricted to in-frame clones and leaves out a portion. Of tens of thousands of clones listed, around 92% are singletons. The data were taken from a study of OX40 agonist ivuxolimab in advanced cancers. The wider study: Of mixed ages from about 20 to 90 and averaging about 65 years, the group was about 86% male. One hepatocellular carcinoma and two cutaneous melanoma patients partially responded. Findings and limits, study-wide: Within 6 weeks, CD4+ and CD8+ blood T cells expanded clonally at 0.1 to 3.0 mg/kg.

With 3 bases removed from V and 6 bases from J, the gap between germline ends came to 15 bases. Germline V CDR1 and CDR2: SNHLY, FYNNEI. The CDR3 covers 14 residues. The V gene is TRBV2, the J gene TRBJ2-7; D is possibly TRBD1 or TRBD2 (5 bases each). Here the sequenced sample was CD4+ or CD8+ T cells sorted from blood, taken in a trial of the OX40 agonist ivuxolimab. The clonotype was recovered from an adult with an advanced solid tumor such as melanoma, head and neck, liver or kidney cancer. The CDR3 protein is CASSDITRAGEQYF. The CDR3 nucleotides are TGTGCCAGCAGTGATATTACCAGGGCGGGCGAGCAGTACTTC.